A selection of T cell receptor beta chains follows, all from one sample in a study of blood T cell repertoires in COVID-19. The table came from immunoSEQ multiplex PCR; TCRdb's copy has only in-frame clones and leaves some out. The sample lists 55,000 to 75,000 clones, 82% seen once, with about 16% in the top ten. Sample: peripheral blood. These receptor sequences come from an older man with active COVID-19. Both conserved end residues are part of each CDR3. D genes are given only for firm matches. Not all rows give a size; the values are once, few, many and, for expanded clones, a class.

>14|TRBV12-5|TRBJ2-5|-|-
TGTGCTAGTGGTTCCCGGCCCCTGGAGGAGACCCAGTACTTC
CASGSRPLEETQYF
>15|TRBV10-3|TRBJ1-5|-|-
TGTGCCATCAGTGAGTTCGGGGGGACCGGTCAGCCCCAGCATTTT
CAISEFGGTGQPQHF
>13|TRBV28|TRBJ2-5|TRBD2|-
TGTGCCAGCAGTCCCGTAGCGGGAGAGACCCAGTACTTC
CASSPVAGETQYF
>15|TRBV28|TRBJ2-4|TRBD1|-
TGTGCCAGCTCTTCGGGACAGGGGTACAAAAACATTCAGTACTTC
CASSSGQGYKNIQYF
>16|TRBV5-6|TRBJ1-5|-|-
TGTGCCAGCAGCTGGGCGGGCGATAGGTTAGAGAGGCCCCAGCATTTT
CASSWAGDRLERPQHF
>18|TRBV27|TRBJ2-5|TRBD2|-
TGTGCCAGCAGTTTATCCCTGGGCACTAGCGGGACCCAAGAGACCCAGTACTTC
CASSLSLGTSGTQETQYF
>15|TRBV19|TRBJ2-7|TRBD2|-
TGTGCCAGTAGTATAGTAACTAGCGGTTCTCGGGAGCAGTACTTC
CASSIVTSGSREQYF
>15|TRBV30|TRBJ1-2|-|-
TGTGCCTGGAGTGTACTTGAGGGTTACAACTATGGCTACACCTTC
CAWSVLEGYNYGYTF
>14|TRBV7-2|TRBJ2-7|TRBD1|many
TGTGCCAGCAGCCGGGACAGGGCGATAGGCGAGCAGTACTTC
CASSRDRAIGEQYF
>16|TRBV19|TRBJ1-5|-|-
TGTGCCAGTAGTATAGATCGAGGGCATCTTTTTCAGCCCCAGCATTTT
CASSIDRGHLFQPQHF
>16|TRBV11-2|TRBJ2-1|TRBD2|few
TGTGCCAGCAGCTTGGGACTAGCGGGAGGGTACAATGAGCAGTTCTTC
CASSLGLAGGYNEQFF
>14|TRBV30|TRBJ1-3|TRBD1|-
TGTGCCTGTCGACAGGGTTTTACTGGAAACACCATATATTTT
CACRQGFTGNTIYF
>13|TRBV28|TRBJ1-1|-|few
TGTGCCAGCAGTTTATCTGCGAGCACTGAAGCTTTCTTT
CASSLSASTEAFF
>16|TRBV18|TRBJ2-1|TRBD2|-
TGTGCCAGCTCCCCAACTAGCGGGAGCTCCTACAATGAGCAGTTCTTC
CASSPTSGSSYNEQFF
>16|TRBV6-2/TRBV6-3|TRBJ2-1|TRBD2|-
TGTGCCAGCAGTTCCCAGCGGGAGAGGTCCTACAATGAGCAGTTCTTC
CASSSQRERSYNEQFF
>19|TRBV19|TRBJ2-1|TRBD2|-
TGTGCCAGTAGTATTGCGGGACTAGCGGGAGTGGGGTCCTACAATGAGCAGTTCTTC
CASSIAGLAGVGSYNEQFF
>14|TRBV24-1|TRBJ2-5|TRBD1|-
TGTGCCACCAGAGAACAGGGGGCTAGGGAGACCCAGTACTTC
CATREQGARETQYF